Presented here are 13 T cell receptor beta chains from one specimen sequenced in a study of T cell responses to AZD1222 COVID-19 vaccine. Here immunoSEQ multiplex PCR was the method, and the copy in TCRdb shows in-frame clones only, minus some. This table has 110,000 or so clones, 82% appearing once. Sequenced material: peripheral blood, taken on day 0 of AZD1222 vaccination. The receptors stem from an adult in good health.

The chain joins TRBV5-4 to TRBJ1-2; 7 nucleotides line up with TRBD1. Germline V gene lookup returns CDR1 SGHNT and CDR2 YYREEE (reference sequence). Unmatched junction bases numbered 7, after V lost 4 bases and J lost 4 bases. The CDR3 contains 14 residues. This chain's CDR3 is CASSIPGGSYGYTF. CDR3 nucleotides: TGTGCCAGCAGCATCCCAGGGGGGAGCTATGGCTACACCTTC.

This clone appeared once. The V call is TRBV5-4, the J call TRBJ1-1, with TRBD1 matching over 8 bases. The germline V gene encodes CDR1 SGHNT and CDR2 YYREEE (reference sequence). CDR3 length: 16 amino acids. V shed 1 base, J shed 1 base, and the junction held 6 bases outside the gene matches. The CDR3 region has the DNA TGTGCCAGCAGCTTGACAGGCCAGGGGGCGAACACTGAAGCTTTCTTT. Translated: CASSLTGQGANTEAFF. Full variable domain (outside the CDR3, taken from reference TRBV5-4 and TRBJ1-1): ETGVTQSPTHLIKTRGQQVTLRCSSQSGHNTVSWYQQALGQGPQFIFQYYREEENGRGNFPPRFSGLQFPNYSSELNVNALELDDSALYLCASSLTGQGANTEAFFGQGTRLTVV.

The genes are TRBV7-2 and TRBJ1-2; D not certain. The CDR3 totals 13 residues. The V and J ends lost 0 bases and 8 bases respectively, with 10 bases between them. Looked up from germline, CDR1 is SGHTA and CDR2 is FQGNSA. The CDR3 protein is CASSLALQLGYTF. The CDR3 bases are TGTGCCAGCAGCTTAGCGCTACAGCTCGGCTACACCTTC.

The table lists this clone with a count of one. The rearrangement joins TRBV27 to TRBJ2-7, with a possible D match to TRBD1 (5 bases). Germline CDR1 and CDR2: MNHEY and SMNVEV (reference sequence). Trimming removed 6 bases at V and 0 bases at J, with 9 bases between. This CDR3 has 13 residues. The CDR3 sequence: CASSPGISYEQYF. The DNA for the CDR3 is TGTGCCAGCAGCCCAGGGATCTCCTACGAGCAGTACTTC.

V is TRBV6-2 or TRBV6-3 and J is TRBJ1-5; weak D call: TRBD1 (6 bases). CDR3 length: 15 amino acids. CDR1 is MNHEY and CDR2 is SVGEGT in the germline V gene. The V end was cut by 7 bases, the J end by 2 bases, with 15 bases between. The CDR3 DNA reads as TGTGCCAGCACCCCCCGGGGGGCGGGCAATCAGCCCCAGCATTTT. It codes for CASTPRGAGNQPQHF.

V usage is TRBV7-9 and J usage is TRBJ1-6; D unclear. Trimming removed 1 base at V and 13 bases at J, with 8 bases between. CDR1 and CDR2 from the germline V gene are SEHNR and FQNEAQ (reference sequence). The CDR3 covers 12 residues. In DNA, the CDR3 is TGTGCCAGCAGCTTAGGAGGCAGGCCCCTCCACTTT. Its protein product is CASSLGGRPLHF.

The CDR3 reads CASSRLNTEAFF. CDR3 DNA: TGTGCTAGTTCCCGTTTGAACACTGAAGCTTTCTTT. The genes are TRBV12-5 and TRBJ1-1; D is ambiguous. Germline CDR1 LGHNT, CDR2 FRNRAP. Trimming removed 8 bases from V and 0 bases from J, with 7 bases in between. The CDR3 consists of 12 residues.

The sample holds one count of this clone. The V call is TRBV18, the J call TRBJ2-3; D call uncertain. The V end was cut by 3 bases, the J end by 2 bases, with 6 bases between. CDR1 is KGHSH, CDR2 LQKENI, per germline. There are 13 residues in the CDR3. The DNA of the CDR3 is TGTGCCAGCTCACCCTCAACCACAGATACGCAGTATTTT. Its protein is CASSPSTTDTQYF.

The V call is TRBV5-1, the J call TRBJ1-1; D is possibly TRBD1 (6 bases). Germline CDR1 reads SGHRS; CDR2 reads YFSETQ. Trimming left V 4 bases short and J 2 bases short, with 15 bases between. This CDR3 is built from 15 residues. The CDR3 sequence: CASSLGQILNTEAFF. In DNA, the CDR3 is TGCGCCAGCAGCCTCGGACAGATTCTTAACACTGAAGCTTTCTTT.

J is TRBJ1-1 and V is TRBV2, with D uncertain. In germline, CDR1 is SNHLY, CDR2 FYNNEI. V lost 5 bases to trimming and J lost 3 bases, with 10 bases between them. The CDR3 runs to 13 residues. The CDR3 DNA reads as TGTGCCAGCAGTTCAGCACGGGACACTGAAGCTTTCTTT. This translates into CASSSARDTEAFF.

This chain joins TRBV4-1 and TRBJ1-6; 7 nucleotides line up with TRBD1. With 0 bases clipped from V and 2 bases from J, the junction kept 7 bases outside the gene matches. CDR1 is MGHRA, CDR2 YSYEKL, per germline. This CDR3 contains 18 residues. CDR3 nucleotide sequence: TGCGCCAGCAGCCAAGAGCCAGGGGGGGTAACCTATAATTCACCCCTCCACTTT. This gives the protein CASSQEPGGVTYNSPLHF.

This rearrangement joins TRBV19 to TRBJ1-2; tentatively, D is TRBD1 (5 bases). The germline V gene encodes CDR1 LNHDA and CDR2 SQIVND (reference sequence). This CDR3 has 14 residues. V was trimmed by 2 bases and J by 9 bases, leaving 16 bases between them. The CDR3 reads CASSIQGTDGSYTF. DNA for the CDR3: TGTGCCAGTAGTATACAGGGTACGGATGGGAGCTACACCTTC.

The count of this clone is one. This chain connects TRBV5-4 to TRBJ1-1; D not certain. V lost 5 bases, J lost 2 bases, and 7 bases lay in between. The CDR3 has 12 residues. In germline, CDR1 is SGHNT, CDR2 YYREEE (reference sequence). The CDR3 DNA follows: TGTGCCAGCAGGAATTCTAACACTGAAGCTTTCTTT. Protein product: CASRNSNTEAFF.